This TCR beta chain was captured by sequencing in a study of shared clonotypes between healthy human individuals. Deep was the level used in running the assay. TCRdb's copy holds only in-frame clones and misses some; the assay was immunoSEQ multiplex PCR. The table shows some 2 million clones, with 95% occurring only once. The CDR3 spans 15 residues. Germline CDR1 LGHNA, CDR2 YSLEER. V lost 4 bases, J lost 4 bases, and 8 bases stayed unmatched. This TCR was sampled from a man younger than 35 in good health. Sequenced: naive CD4+ T cells sorted from blood. Subset: CD45RA+ positively selected. This chain connects TRBV4-3 to TRBJ2-7, with 9 bases identical to TRBD1. The CDR3 DNA reads TGCGCCAGCAGCCGAGATGGGACAGGGTCGTACGAGCAGTACTTC. This sequence encodes CASSRDGTGSYEQYF.